Below are 27 T cell receptor beta chains sequenced from a single sample in a study of vaccination and CD4 T cells after COVID-19. CD4+ T cells that had been cultured provided DNA sequenced with the Oncomine TCR Beta short-read assay. TCRdb reprocessed the PCR reads via MiXCR and lists one record per CDR3 protein. Of approximately 20,000 distinct CDR3 sequences in the sample, roughly half were seen once. Treatment given: roughly 11-day PBMC culture with coronavirus spike peptide pools or control peptides (ViraFEST assay). These receptors' targets are unknown. Material for sequencing was CD4+ T cells from blood, cultured in vitro. The receptors here all came from a human donor who had recovered from COVID-19.

The chain couples TRBV9 to TRBJ1-5, with D tentatively TRBD1 (5 bases). The CDR3 has 16 residues. CDR1 is SGDLS and CDR2 is YYNGEE in the germline V gene. V was pared by 2 bases and J by 1 base, with 13 bases between. The CDR3 loop reads CASSVGDRMSNQPQHF. The CDR3 DNA is TGTGCCAGCAGCGTGGGGGACCGCATGAGCAATCAGCCCCAGCATTTT.

This clonotype came up a few times. V gene TRBV20-1 combines with J gene TRBJ1-3; D is uncertain. Looked up from germline, CDR1 is DFQATT and CDR2 is SNEGSKA (reference sequence). The V end lost 2 bases, the J end lost 0 bases, and 8 bases lay between the germline ends. The CDR3 length is 14 residues. CDR3 amino acids: CSARSQYSGNTIYF. CDR3 bases: TGCAGTGCTAGAAGTCAATACTCTGGAAACACCATATATTTT.

The chain has TRBV20-1 and TRBJ1-2; 8 nucleotides agree with TRBD1. Trimming at V came to 4 bases and at J to 7 bases, leaving 8 bases not matched to a gene. Germline V gives CDR1 DFQATT, CDR2 SNEGSKA (reference sequence). This CDR3 has 13 amino acids. CDR3 residues: CSATGRGLIGYTF. CDR3 bases: TGCAGTGCTACGGGCAGGGGGCTAATTGGCTACACCTTC.

This chain joins TRBV5-1 and TRBJ1-6; no firm D call. Germline V gene lookup returns CDR1 SGHRS and CDR2 YFSETQ. The CDR3 extends over 13 amino acids. Trimming cost V 2 bases and J 8 bases, with 8 bases left between them. CDR3 coding DNA: TGCGCCAGCAGCTTAAAGATGGATTCACCCCTCCACTTT. The encoded protein is CASSLKMDSPLHF.

This CDR3 reads CSAGTLSYEQYF. The CDR3 DNA reads as TGCAGTGCTGGGACTCTCTCCTACGAGCAGTACTTC. The rearrangement joins TRBV20-1 to TRBJ2-7, with D possibly matching TRBD2 (6 bases). Between the trimmed V and J ends, which lost 5 bases and 0 bases, there was a span of 8 bases. The germline V gene encodes CDR1 DFQATT and CDR2 SNEGSKA (reference sequence). The CDR3 covers 12 residues.

V is TRBV20-1 and J is TRBJ1-6; unclear D gene. Germline-derived CDR1 and CDR2 are DFQATT and SNEGSKA (reference sequence). The V and J ends lost 6 bases and 5 bases respectively, with 14 bases between them. The CDR3 spans 14 residues. The CDR3 region is CSARPTRNNSPLHF. The DNA of the CDR3 is TGCAGTGCCCGACCGACTCGTAATAATTCACCCCTCCACTTT.

This clonotype was counted once. The chain combines TRBV15 with TRBJ2-5; the match to TRBD1 covers 7 bases. Germline CDR1 and CDR2: LNHNV and YYDKDF (reference sequence). V was pared by 4 bases and J by 2 bases, with 10 bases of the junction left unmatched. This CDR3 has 16 amino acids. CDR3 coding DNA: TGTGCCACCAGCACGAGTGGTAGGGGGCCTCAAGAGACCCAGTACTTC. It yields the protein CATSTSGRGPQETQYF. The complete variable domain, with remaining parts taken from reference TRBV15 and TRBJ2-5, reads DAMVIQNPRYQVTQFGKPVTLSCSQTLNHNVMYWYQQKSSQAPKLLFHYYDKDFNNEADTPDNFQSRRPNTSFCFLDIRSPGLGDTAMYLCATSTSGRGPQETQYFGPGTRLLVL.

The genes are TRBV30 and TRBJ2-7; 11 bases map to TRBD1. V lost 3 bases, J lost 3 bases, and 4 bases stayed unmatched. Germline lookup yields CDR1 GTSNPN and CDR2 SVGIG (reference sequence). The CDR3 spans 14 residues. CDR3 in amino acids: CAWSTDRGLYEQYF. DNA of the CDR3: TGTGCCTGGAGCACGGACAGGGGGCTCTACGAGCAGTACTTC.

This chain connects TRBV6-2 or TRBV6-3 to TRBJ2-5; D ambiguous. Germline-derived CDR1 and CDR2 are MNHEY and SVGEGT. The CDR3 consists of 16 residues. V dropped 2 bases and J dropped 0 bases, with 13 bases sitting between them. The CDR3 nucleotides read TGTGCCAGCAGTTACCCGCTGGCAGAATACCAAGAGACCCAGTACTTC. This sequence encodes CASSYPLAEYQETQYF.

This clonotype was seen just once. The V and J genes are TRBV7-2 and TRBJ1-1, with D maybe TRBD1 (5 bases). Trimming cost V 2 bases and J 0 bases, with 19 bases left between them. The germline gives CDR1 SGHTA, CDR2 FQGNSA. The CDR3 consists of 18 residues. The CDR3 sequence is CASSLYFSGTTMNTEAFF. CDR3 in DNA: TGTGCCAGCAGCTTATATTTTTCTGGGACGACCATGAACACTGAAGCTTTCTTT.

The rearrangement uses TRBV7-8 and TRBJ1-3; TRBD1 matches at 7 bases. Germline values: CDR1 SGHVS, CDR2 FQNEAQ. V lost 3 bases, J lost 0 bases, and 5 bases stayed unmatched. CDR3 length: 16 amino acids. The CDR3 spells CASSLGQPSSGNTIYF. DNA for the CDR3: TGTGCCAGCAGCTTGGGACAGCCTAGCTCTGGAAACACCATATATTTT.

V gene TRBV6-1 combines with J gene TRBJ2-7, with 8 bases that match TRBD1. This CDR3 region has 15 residues. Germline V CDR1 and CDR2: MNHNS, SASEGT. The V gene end was trimmed by 6 bases and the J gene end by 7 bases; junction bases not matched to a gene: 14. CDR3 residues: CASSPTDREKSEQYF. For the CDR3, the DNA is TGTGCCAGCAGCCCCACGGACAGGGAAAAAAGTGAGCAGTACTTC.

The table lists this clonotype with a count of one. The rearrangement links TRBV7-6 to TRBJ2-5; maybe TRBD1 (5 bases). The CDR3 extends over 13 amino acids. Germline CDR1 reads SGHVS; CDR2 reads FNYEAQ. The V end lost 5 bases, the J end lost 1 base, and 8 bases lay between the germline ends. For the CDR3, the DNA is TGTGCCAGCAGCCCCGACAGCCAAGAGACCCAGTACTTC. The encoded protein is CASSPDSQETQYF.

This clonotype was seen more than once but under ten times. This chain uses TRBV19 with TRBJ1-2, with 7 bases fitting TRBD1. CDR3 length: 13 residues. V lost 6 bases and J lost 8; bases outside the gene matches: 9. The germline V gene encodes CDR1 LNHDA and CDR2 SQIVND (reference sequence). CDR3 nucleotide sequence: TGTGCCAGTAGCCGCAGGGGGTCCTTAGGCTACACCTTC. Translated, it gives CASSRRGSLGYTF. The variable domain in full, completed from reference TRBV19 and TRBJ1-2, reads DGGITQSPKYLFRKEGQNVTLSCEQNLNHDAMYWYRQDPGQGLRLIYYSQIVNDFQKGDIAEGYSVSREKKESFPLTVTSAQKNPTAFYLCASSRRGSLGYTFGSGTRLTVV.

This clonotype occurred a few times. The CDR3 region is CATIGQSNQPQHF. Here the CDR3 DNA reads TGTGCCACGATAGGCCAAAGCAATCAGCCCCAGCATTTT. This chain joins TRBV28 and TRBJ1-5; D is ambiguous. CDR3 length: 13 amino acids. Trimming stripped 10 bases from V and 1 base from J, with 11 bases between. Germline CDR1 and CDR2: MDHEN and SYDVKM.

The chain is built from TRBV5-1 and TRBJ1-3; no firm D call. The CDR3 consists of 14 residues. Looked up from germline, CDR1 is SGHRS and CDR2 is YFSETQ. V shed 0 bases and J shed 7 bases, with 11 bases lying between them. In DNA form, the CDR3 reads TGCGCCAGCAGCTTGGACAGTGGAGGGAACACCATATATTTT. Translating it yields CASSLDSGGNTIYF.

The rearrangement uses TRBV7-9 and TRBJ1-2; D not certain. Trimming removed 1 base at V and 6 bases at J, with 9 bases between. This CDR3 comprises 13 residues. Looked up from germline, CDR1 is SEHNR and CDR2 is FQNEAQ (reference sequence). CDR3 in DNA: TGTGCCAGCAGCTTAGGGGCAGATGATGGCTACACCTTC. Residues: CASSLGADDGYTF. The variable domain in full, with the rest retrieved from reference TRBV7-9 and TRBJ1-2, is DTGVSQNPRHKITKRGQNVTFRCDPISEHNRLYWYRQTLGQGPEFLTYFQNEAQLEKSRLLSDRFSAERPKGSFSTLEIQRTEQGDSAMYLCASSLGADDGYTFGSGTRLTVV.

The rearrangement uses TRBV28 and TRBJ2-5, with 7 bases identical to TRBD2. Trimming cost V 6 bases and J 12 bases; bases outside gene matches: 16. The CDR3 is 14 amino acids. From germline, CDR1 is MDHEN and CDR2 SYDVKM. DNA of the CDR3: TGTGCCAGCAGCCCAGAAGCCGGGACTATAAAGAAGTACTTC. Amino acids: CASSPEAGTIKKYF.

The gene calls are TRBV4-1 and TRBJ2-3; a weak D match, TRBD2 (5 bases). The V gene lost 2 bases and the J gene lost 0 bases, with 15 bases spanning the gap. The CDR3 contains 17 residues. The germline V gene has CDR1 MGHRA and CDR2 YSYEKL. The DNA for the CDR3 is TGCGCCAGCAGCCAAAGAGGTCCGAGGGCAAGCACAGATACGCAGTATTTT. Its protein product is CASSQRGPRASTDTQYF.

The CDR3 loop reads CASADLSGANVLTF. The CDR3 coding sequence is TGTGCCAGTGCTGACCTATCTGGGGCCAACGTCCTGACTTTC. The chain is built from TRBV19 and TRBJ2-6, with D unclear. V was shortened by 8 bases and J by 1 base, with 9 bases between the two germline ends. There are 14 residues in the CDR3. Germline V lookup: CDR1 LNHDA, CDR2 SQIVND (reference sequence).

The J gene is TRBJ1-2, the V gene TRBV7-9, with a tentative D call TRBD1 (5 bases). The V and J ends lost 5 bases and 0 bases respectively, with 7 bases between them. This CDR3 has 13 amino acids. Germline-derived CDR1 and CDR2 are SEHNR and FQNEAQ (reference sequence). This chain's CDR3 is CASSLTANYGYTF. DNA of the CDR3: TGTGCCAGCAGCCTGACAGCTAACTATGGCTACACCTTC.

This clonotype was detected a few times. CDR3 protein: CASSEGARESEAFF. The CDR3 DNA reads as TGTGCCAGTAGTGAGGGGGCGCGCGAATCTGAAGCTTTCTTT. The gene calls are TRBV19 and TRBJ1-1; 7 bases map to TRBD1. This CDR3 has 14 residues. Germline V CDR1 and CDR2: LNHDA, SQIVND (reference sequence). Trimming removed 5 bases from V and 6 bases from J; junction bases left unmatched: 9.

The gene calls are TRBV30 and TRBJ2-1, with a possible D match to TRBD2 (6 bases). Germline V gives CDR1 GTSNPN, CDR2 SVGIG (reference sequence). Trimming removed 7 bases from V and 12 bases from J, with 16 bases in between. This CDR3 contains 11 residues. The CDR3 DNA follows: TGTGCCTTGGGTATGGTGGGAGGGCAGTTCTTC. Translated, it gives CALGMVGGQFF.

This chain connects TRBV20-1 to TRBJ2-3; TRBD2 matches 16 bases. This CDR3 is 18 amino acids long. Germline V gene sequence: CDR1 DFQATT, CDR2 SNEGSKA (reference sequence). Unmatched junction bases numbered 11, after V lost 3 bases and J lost 5 bases. The chain's CDR3 is CSASTPGLAGGLVDTQYF. The CDR3 bases are TGCAGTGCTAGTACCCCGGGACTAGCGGGAGGGTTAGTAGATACGCAGTATTTT.

In regard to this clonotype: The germline gene is not matched at one end of the junction; a read error may be the cause. This chain uses TRBV11-2 with TRBJ1-6; 12 positions match TRBD1. Germline V gene lookup returns CDR1 SGHAT and CDR2 FQNNGV. The CDR3 covers 18 residues. This CDR3 is CAGSSAGTGGLYNSPLHF. For the CDR3, the DNA is TGTGCCGGCAGCTCGGCCGGGACAGGGGGCCTCTATAATTCACCCCTCCACTTT.

The V gene is TRBV20-1, the J gene TRBJ2-3, with D maybe TRBD1 (6 bases). Trimming removed 6 bases from V and 3 bases from J, with 19 bases in between. Germline assignment: CDR1 DFQATT and CDR2 SNEGSKA (reference sequence). CDR3 length equals 15 residues. Here the CDR3 reads CSAPSPGTPTDTQYF. The CDR3 DNA follows: TGCAGTGCCCCTTCCCCCGGGACACCGACAGATACGCAGTATTTT.

This clonotype turned up a few times. The chain joins TRBV19 to TRBJ1-2; perhaps TRBD1 as D (5 bases). CDR3 size: 11 residues. The V and J ends lost 7 bases and 2 bases respectively, with 5 bases between them. From germline, CDR1 is LNHDA and CDR2 SQIVND (reference sequence). CDR3 residues: CASTGNYGYTF. The CDR3 coding sequence is TGTGCCAGTACAGGGAACTATGGCTACACCTTC. Complete variable domain (other parts from reference TRBV19 and TRBJ1-2): DGGITQSPKYLFRKEGQNVTLSCEQNLNHDAMYWYRQDPGQGLRLIYYSQIVNDFQKGDIAEGYSVSREKKESFPLTVTSAQKNPTAFYLCASTGNYGYTFGSGTRLTVV.